Shown below are 25 T cell receptor beta chains from a single sample sequenced in a study of blood T cell repertoires in COVID-19 (dated by TCRdb to 2019 to 2021). The library was built by means of the immunoSEQ multiplex PCR assay. The table comes from immuneACCESS by way of TCRdb, which keeps in-frame sequences with V and J called. Part of the clones is missing from these tables; in studies checked, under half for an unresolved V gene and the rest for unknown reasons. The sample profile shows under 95,000 clones; approximately 90% of them were found once. Jointly, the top ten make up around 2.6% of the sample. Sequences were obtained from peripheral blood. These receptors came from a man aged 50 to 60 with COVID-19, enrolled during active disease.

A few counts support this clone. In the same sample, other DNA sequences code for this CDR3. V and J are TRBV18 and TRBJ2-1; 9 positions agree with TRBD1. V trimming: 3 bases; J trimming: 6 bases; junction bases outside the gene matches: 3. Germline loops: CDR1 KGHSH, CDR2 LQKENI. The CDR3 consists of 14 residues. CDR3: CASSPGTGSNEQFF. CDR3 bases: TGTGCCAGCTCACCCGGGACAGGGAGCAATGAGCAGTTCTTC.

This clone has just a few counts. The J gene is TRBJ2-7, the V gene TRBV6-6, with 8 positions matching TRBD1. Germline CDR1 MNHNY, CDR2 SVGAGI (reference sequence). The CDR3 loop spans 13 amino acids. The V gene end was trimmed by 6 bases and the J gene end by 3 bases; junction bases not matched to a gene: 4. CDR3 in amino acids: CASREGTGYEQYV. CDR3 nucleotides: TGTGCCAGCAGAGAAGGGACAGGCTACGAGCAGTACGTC.

The chain is built from TRBV6-5 and TRBJ2-1; a weak D match, TRBD1 (6 bases). The CDR3 is 13 amino acids. Germline CDR1 is MNHEY and CDR2 is SVGAGI. The V gene lost 6 bases and the J gene lost 6 bases, with 12 bases spanning the gap. The CDR3 DNA reads as TGTGCCAGCAGCAGGGGTTGGGGCAATGAGCAGTTCTTC. Amino acids: CASSRGWGNEQFF.

The rearrangement uses TRBV2 and TRBJ2-7; D is undetermined. V lost 7 bases and J 4 bases, leaving 8 bases between the germline ends. Germline V CDR1 and CDR2: SNHLY, FYNNEI. The CDR3 totals 11 residues. CDR3: CASNSVYEQYV. The CDR3, as DNA: TGTGCCAGCAATTCTGTGTACGAGCAGTACGTC.

The genes are TRBV2 and TRBJ2-7; TRBD2 matches at 8 bases. Germline V gives CDR1 SNHLY, CDR2 FYNNEI. V was clipped by 5 bases and J by 0 bases; unmatched bases: 3. CDR3 length: 14 amino acids. In DNA form, the CDR3 reads TGTGCCAGCAGTCCCGGGACTAGCTCCTACGAGCAGTACTTC. Residues: CASSPGTSSYEQYF.

CDR3 coding DNA: TGTGCCAGCAGCCAAGATACAGGGGCGGTAGTTGGGCCCCAGCATTTT. It specifies CASSQDTGAVVGPQHF. The rearrangement joins TRBV4-2 to TRBJ1-5; TRBD1 agrees at 7 bases. The CDR3 runs 16 residues. Germline V gene data show CDR1 as LGHNA and CDR2 as YNFKEQ. The V segment lost 0 bases and the J segment 9 bases; nucleotides outside the gene matches: 11.

The V gene is TRBV12-3 or TRBV12-4, the J gene TRBJ2-5, with unresolved D. V was cut by 5 bases and J by 5 bases, with 6 bases left in between. CDR3 length: 11 residues. CDR3 nucleotide sequence: TGTGCCAGCAGTCGCCAGGAGACCCAGTACTTC. This gives the protein CASSRQETQYF.

This CDR3 reads CASRREPDTQYF. CDR3 DNA: TGTGCCAGCAGGCGGGAGCCTGATACGCAGTATTTT. The V gene is TRBV5-8, the J gene TRBJ2-3; 7 bases match TRBD2. J lost 6 bases, V lost 5 bases, and 3 bases had no gene match. In germline, CDR1 is SGHTS, CDR2 YDEGEE. The CDR3 loop spans 12 amino acids.

The CDR3 sequence is CASSITTGMNTEAFF. CDR3 DNA sequence: TGTGCCAGTAGCATAACGACAGGCATGAACACTGAAGCTTTCTTT. The chain recombines TRBV19 with TRBJ1-1; TRBD1 might be the D (6 bases). Germline-derived CDR1 and CDR2 are LNHDA and SQIVND (reference sequence). Trimming cost V 6 bases and J 0 bases, with 14 bases left between them. CDR3 size: 15 residues. The whole variable domain, remainder taken from reference TRBV19 and TRBJ1-1, is DGGITQSPKYLFRKEGQNVTLSCEQNLNHDAMYWYRQDPGQGLRLIYYSQIVNDFQKGDIAEGYSVSREKKESFPLTVTSAQKNPTAFYLCASSITTGMNTEAFFGQGTRLTVV.

This sequence joins TRBV7-3 and TRBJ2-6; 8 positions agree with TRBD1. The CDR3 has 18 amino acids. V shed 5 bases, J shed 0 bases, and the junction held 9 bases outside the gene matches. From germline, CDR1 is SGHTA and CDR2 FQGTGA. The CDR3: CASSRGTGFLSGANVLTF. The CDR3 DNA follows: TGTGCCAGCAGCAGGGGGACAGGATTCCTCTCTGGGGCCAACGTCCTGACTTTC.

The chain has TRBV18 and TRBJ2-6; possibly TRBD1 for D (8 bases). Trimming removed 5 bases from V and 0 bases from J, with 17 bases in between. The CDR3 runs to 18 residues. Germline V lookup: CDR1 KGHSH, CDR2 LQKENI. The CDR3 sequence: CASSTDRGGSSGANVLTF. The CDR3 coding sequence is TGTGCCAGCTCAACCGACAGGGGCGGGAGCTCTGGGGCCAACGTCCTGACTTTC.

The chain has TRBV28 and TRBJ1-5, with D possibly TRBD1 on 5 matching bases. Germline lookup yields CDR1 MDHEN and CDR2 SYDVKM. The CDR3 is 13 residues long. The ends were cut back, 5 bases at V and 7 bases at J, with 12 bases in the middle. The chain's CDR3 is CASSDPGYQPQHF. Here the CDR3 DNA reads TGTGCCAGCAGTGACCCAGGGTACCAGCCCCAGCATTTT.

The rearrangement links TRBV29-1 to TRBJ2-2; 11 bases are shared with TRBD2. The CDR3 has 15 amino acids. Losses at the gene ends were 4 bases for V and 6 bases for J; bases not matched to a gene: 7. Germline CDR1 SQVTM, CDR2 ANQGSEA. The CDR3 is CSVVTSGSIAGELFF. Written as DNA, the CDR3 is TGCAGCGTTGTAACTAGCGGGAGTATAGCCGGGGAGCTGTTTTTT.

The chain employs TRBV5-4 and TRBJ1-2; D gene ambiguous. Trimming took 0 bases from V and 0 from J, leaving 9 bases between them. CDR3 length: 15 residues. Germline lookup yields CDR1 SGHNT and CDR2 YYREEE (reference sequence). In DNA form, the CDR3 reads TGTGCCAGCAGCTTGGAGGGCGGGACTAACTATGGCTACACCTTC. Protein sequence: CASSLEGGTNYGYTF.

This chain connects TRBV29-1 to TRBJ2-7; 12 nucleotides agree with TRBD2. V dropped 7 bases and J dropped 0; count of bases not matched to a gene: 13. This CDR3 spans 17 amino acids. Germline CDR1 SQVTM, CDR2 ANQGSEA. In DNA, the CDR3 is TGCAGCGCTAAGGGTTGGGGGACTAGCGGGCGCTCCTACGAGCAGTACTTC. Translated: CSAKGWGTSGRSYEQYF.

The chain uses TRBV19 and TRBJ1-5; D ambiguous. The V end was cut by 7 bases, the J end by 2 bases, with 9 bases between. The CDR3 consists of 13 residues. Germline V gene lookup returns CDR1 LNHDA and CDR2 SQIVND (reference sequence). The CDR3 nucleotides are TGTGCCAGTATCGGGTCTGGCAATCAGCCCCAGCATTTT. This gives the protein CASIGSGNQPQHF.

The chain links TRBV2 to TRBJ1-1; 7 positions match TRBD1. Germline CDR1 reads SNHLY; CDR2 reads FYNNEI. CDR3 length: 17 amino acids. Trimming removed 1 base from V and 0 bases from J; junction bases left unmatched: 8. DNA of the CDR3: TGTGCCAGCAGTGAAGGAATGACAGGGCCTATGAACACTGAAGCTTTCTTT. Translating it yields CASSEGMTGPMNTEAFF. The full variable domain, its missing parts supplied by reference TRBV2 and TRBJ1-1, is EPEVTQTPSHQVTQMGQEVILRCVPISNHLYFYWYRQILGQKVEFLVSFYNNEISEKSEIFDDQFSVERPDGSNFTLKIRSTKLEDSAMYFCASSEGMTGPMNTEAFFGQGTRLTVV.

The genes are TRBV10-2 and TRBJ2-5; tentative D call: TRBD2 (5 bases). This CDR3 region has 12 residues. Trimming took 6 bases from V and 2 from J, leaving 7 bases between them. The germline gives CDR1 WSHSY, CDR2 SAAADI. Here the CDR3 reads CASSQRQETQYF. The CDR3 DNA follows: TGCGCCAGCAGCCAGCGGCAAGAGACCCAGTACTTC.

The chain employs TRBV6-1 and TRBJ2-1; D might be TRBD2 (6 bases). The CDR3 has 16 amino acids. Trimming cost V 4 bases and J 0 bases, with 13 bases left between them. Germline V gene lookup returns CDR1 MNHNS and CDR2 SASEGT. The DNA of the CDR3 is TGTGCCAGCAGTGCGAGGGGCGGGACCTCCTACAATGAGCAGTTCTTC. Translation: CASSARGGTSYNEQFF.

This clone was seen just once. V gene TRBV30 combines with J gene TRBJ2-3; 8 positions agree with TRBD1. The V gene end was trimmed by 5 bases and the J gene end by 3 bases; junction bases not matched to a gene: 7. The length of the CDR3 is 14 residues. Germline loops: CDR1 GTSNPN, CDR2 SVGIG (reference sequence). The chain's CDR3 is CAWAPGQVTDTQYF. The CDR3 DNA follows: TGTGCCTGGGCACCGGGACAGGTAACAGATACGCAGTATTTT.

This chain joins TRBV19 and TRBJ1-3; 10 bases map to TRBD1. Losses at the gene ends were 5 bases for V and 2 bases for J; bases not matched to a gene: 9. CDR1 and CDR2 (germline): LNHDA, SQIVND (reference sequence). This CDR3 has 17 residues. DNA for the CDR3: TGTGCCAGTAGTCCTTCAACCGGGACAGGGGCTGGAAACACCATATATTTT. Translating it yields CASSPSTGTGAGNTIYF.

This chain joins TRBV2 and TRBJ2-2, with unresolved D. V was cut by 2 bases and J by 0 bases, with 7 bases left in between. Germline V gene sequence: CDR1 SNHLY, CDR2 FYNNEI. This CDR3 is built from 15 residues. CDR3 amino acids: CASSELRPNTGELFF. CDR3 coding DNA: TGTGCCAGCAGTGAATTGCGGCCGAACACCGGGGAGCTGTTTTTT.

The chain combines TRBV6-5 with TRBJ1-4, with D possibly matching TRBD1 (5 bases). The V and J ends lost 9 bases and 0 bases respectively, with 11 bases between them. This CDR3 has 14 amino acids. Germline V gene sequence: CDR1 MNHEY, CDR2 SVGAGI. As DNA, the CDR3 is TGTGCCAGTAAAAGACAGTCAACTAATGAAAAACTGTTTTTT. It encodes CASKRQSTNEKLFF.

The chain recombines TRBV6-5 with TRBJ2-1, with D possibly being TRBD2 (6 bases). Deletions cut 5 bases from V and 13 bases from J, with 12 bases between. Germline V gene sequence: CDR1 MNHEY, CDR2 SVGAGI. The CDR3 length is 11 residues. CDR3 sequence: CASSTGDSQFF. DNA for the CDR3: TGTGCCAGCAGTACGGGGGACTCTCAGTTCTTC.

The chain links TRBV7-2 to TRBJ1-1; D is undetermined. V was pared by 5 bases and J by 4 bases, with 17 bases between. This CDR3 contains 15 residues. CDR1 SGHTA and CDR2 FQGNSA come from the germline V gene. CDR3 sequence reads: CASSPDIRGGTEAFF. The CDR3 coding sequence is TGTGCCAGCAGCCCTGACATTCGGGGAGGCACTGAAGCTTTCTTT.